These 10 T cell receptor beta chains originate from one sample sequenced in a study of T cell clones after liver transplantation. Repertoires were generated with immunoSEQ multiplex PCR, while TCRdb's copy carries only in-frame clones and drops some. The sample comprises tens of thousands of clones, over 60% of which are singletons, and nearly 10% rests with the top ten. The sample in question was CD4+ T cells from blood, obtained at the 22-month timepoint. These receptors came from a human patient who received a liver transplant. Some T cells may trace back to the graft donor.

The chain uses TRBV27 and TRBJ2-1, with 14 nucleotides matching TRBD2. The CDR3 sequence is 16 residues long. Germline V gives CDR1 MNHEY, CDR2 SMNVEV (reference sequence). With V trimmed by 6 bases and J by 5 bases, 6 bases remained unmatched. The CDR3 DNA reads TGTGCCAGCAGATACGGGACTAGCGGGGGTAACAATGAGCAGTTCTTC. Its translation is CASRYGTSGGNNEQFF.

This clone has only a few counts. The chain carries TRBV6-1 and TRBJ2-2, with TRBD2 identical over 14 bases. The J segment lost 1 base and the V segment lost 3 bases, leaving 4 bases of the junction unmatched. CDR1 is MNHNS, CDR2 SASEGT, per germline. The CDR3 spans 18 residues. The DNA of the CDR3 is TGTGCCAGCAGTGAGCAGACTAGCGGGGGGGTGAACACCGGGGAGCTGTTTTTT. This sequence encodes CASSEQTSGGVNTGELFF.

The chain uses TRBV5-6 and TRBJ2-1, with D unclear. The CDR3 totals 11 residues. The germline V gene has CDR1 SGHDT and CDR2 YYEEEE. Between the trimmed V and J ends, which lost 0 bases and 10 bases, there was a span of 5 bases. The CDR3 region is CASSLVREQFF. The CDR3 nucleotides are TGTGCCAGCAGCTTGGTCAGGGAGCAGTTCTTC.

The chain has TRBV18 and TRBJ2-7, with D perhaps assigned TRBD1 or TRBD2 (5 bases each). The germline CDR1 and CDR2 sequences are KGHSH and LQKENI. The CDR3 is 14 amino acids. Trimming left V 6 bases short and J 5 bases short, with 17 bases between. CDR3: CASSQVGTSDEQYF. As DNA, the CDR3 is TGTGCCAGCTCCCAGGTGGGGACGTCGGACGAGCAGTACTTC. Full variable domain (remainder filled in from reference TRBV18 and TRBJ2-7): NAGVMQNPRHLVRRRGQEARLRCSPMKGHSHVYWYRQLPEEGLKFMVYLQKENIIDESGMPKERFSAEFPKEGPSILRIQQVVRGDSAAYFCASSQVGTSDEQYFGPGTRLTVT.

The chain employs TRBV13 and TRBJ1-1; the D is unclear. The length of the CDR3 is 13 residues. Germline CDR1 reads PRHDT; CDR2 reads FYEKMQ (reference sequence). The germline V and J ends were trimmed by 8 bases and 9 bases, with 19 bases remaining between them. The CDR3 reads CASSTAARGKAFF. Here the CDR3 DNA reads TGTGCCAGCTCGACGGCGGCGCGGGGAAAAGCTTTCTTT.

The genes are TRBV11-2 and TRBJ2-3; 11 bases line up with TRBD2. CDR1 SGHAT and CDR2 FQNNGV come from the germline V gene. The trim removed 3 bases at V and 1 base at J, leaving 3 bases unmatched. The CDR3 spans 16 residues. CDR3 sequence (DNA): TGTGCCAGCAGCTTCGTAGCGGGGGGGGGCACAGATACGCAGTATTTT. Translating it yields CASSFVAGGGTDTQYF.

This clone was seen a handful of times. The chain has TRBV29-1 and TRBJ2-7, with D unresolved. CDR3 length: 13 amino acids. Trimming removed 0 bases at V and 5 bases at J, with 11 bases between. Germline V gene data show CDR1 as SQVTM and CDR2 as ANQGSEA. CDR3 sequence (DNA): TGCAGCGTTGAAGATCAGAGAGAGCACGAGCAGTACTTC. Translating gives CSVEDQREHEQYF.

DNA for the CDR3: TGTGCCAGCAGTCTTGGCGGGGGTAAGGTCACTGAAGCTTTCTTT. It yields the protein CASSLGGGKVTEAFF. The rearrangement links TRBV21-1 to TRBJ1-1. TRBV21-1 represents a pseudogene. The CDR3 length is 15 residues.

The chain has TRBV6-1 and TRBJ2-7, with 13 bases aligning to TRBD2. CDR3 size: 14 residues. Germline trimming cut 6 bases from V and 8 bases from J; bases unmatched to any gene: 7. The V gene's germline CDR1 is MNHNS and CDR2 SASEGT. The CDR3 DNA reads as TGTGCCAGCAGAAGGACTAGCGGGGGTGCGAAGCAGTACTTC. This encodes CASRRTSGGAKQYF.

This clone came up once. The rearrangement uses TRBV18 and TRBJ2-1; TRBD2 matches 9 bases. With V trimmed by 3 bases and J by 7 bases, 7 bases remained unmatched. CDR3 length: 15 residues. Germline V lookup: CDR1 KGHSH, CDR2 LQKENI. The CDR3 region is CASSPVRGGANEQFF. The CDR3 DNA sequence: TGTGCCAGCTCACCGGTGCGGGGGGGCGCGAATGAGCAGTTCTTC.